These T cell receptor beta chains were read from a single sample in a study of T-cell memory formation after mild COVID-19. Each CDR3 protein is one row after TCRdb ran MiXCR on the 5' RACE reads. The sample lists roughly 450,000 distinct CDR3 sequences; 15% to 20% were seen once. What was sequenced was PBMCs or a T cell subset sorted from them (not recorded which). Receptor source: an adult woman who had mild COVID-19 (a few samples of this study predate the infection). Cell type and time point are not known. Both conserved end residues are part of each CDR3. The order of the fields is J gene, V gene, D gene, CDR3 protein. D genes are given only for firm matches.

J: TRBJ1-1; V: TRBV7-8; D: NA; CDR3: CASSGRDNTEAFF
J: TRBJ2-1; V: TRBV6-1; D: NA; CDR3: CASSESGVNEQFF
J: TRBJ2-1; V: TRBV4-2; D: NA; CDR3: CASSHDLGGEQFF
J: TRBJ1-1; V: TRBV2; D: NA; CDR3: CASWWNTEAFF
J: TRBJ2-3; V: TRBV7-8; D: NA; CDR3: CASSPNPRRGIDTQYF
J: TRBJ2-3; V: TRBV19; D: TRBD2; CDR3: CASSMVSGRSDTQYF
J: TRBJ2-7; V: TRBV20-1; D: NA; CDR3: CSARLNVYEQYF
J: TRBJ2-7; V: TRBV7-2; D: TRBD1; CDR3: CASSLSGQGSHF
J: TRBJ2-7; V: TRBV27; D: TRBD1; CDR3: CASSLSTGGDYEQYF
J: TRBJ2-7; V: TRBV5-1; D: TRBD2; CDR3: CASSVQGTSGAYEQYF
J: TRBJ2-1; V: TRBV7-9; D: NA; CDR3: CASSPEVGFTYNEQFF
J: TRBJ2-5; V: TRBV7-9; D: NA; CDR3: CASSWDTETQYF
J: TRBJ2-5; V: TRBV20-1; D: TRBD2; CDR3: CSVIRLARTQRPKTQYF
J: TRBJ2-2; V: TRBV24-1; D: NA; CDR3: CATSDDGLRTTGELFF
J: TRBJ2-1; V: TRBV29-1; D: TRBD2; CDR3: CSVDQGLAGGGIDNEQFF
J: TRBJ1-5; V: TRBV5-1; D: NA; CDR3: CASSVWTGQPQHF
J: TRBJ1-1; V: TRBV10-3; D: NA; CDR3: CATWDRRAMNTEAFF
J: TRBJ1-2; V: TRBV10-3; D: NA; CDR3: CAISENGGLDGYTF